These T cell receptor beta chains were read from a single sample in a study of vaccination effects on CD4 cells after COVID-19. The antigens these receptors bind are not known. Using immunoSEQ multiplex PCR, the repertoire was profiled, and TCRdb retains in-frame clones only, with some absent. The top ten hold 3.5% to 4.5% of the sample, which has around 63,000 clones, roughly 80% seen once. The material was CD4+ T cells from PBMCs cultured with HCoV-OC43 spike peptides, obtained before COVID-19 vaccination. The receptors come from a human donor who received a COVID-19 vaccine. Each CDR3 is given with its conserved first and last residue. The D gene is left open where the match is weak. Size is omitted from some rows. Given values are once, few, many or a class for expanded clones.

d_call	j_call	v_call	clone_size	cdr3_nt	cdr3_aa
.	TRBJ1-4	TRBV12-5	few	TGTGCTAGTGGTTCCCTCCCTGACGGGAGGACTGAGATAGAAAAACTGTTTTTT	CASGSLPDGRTEIEKLFF
TRBD1	TRBJ1-5	TRBV7-8	.	TGTGCCAGCAGCTTAGCACCCCAGGGGGGTAATCAGCCCCAGCATTTT	CASSLAPQGGNQPQHF
.	TRBJ2-1	TRBV18	few	TGTGCCAGCTCAATTCCGGGACCCACTTACAATGAGCAGTTCTTC	CASSIPGPTYNEQFF
TRBD1	TRBJ1-4	TRBV11-2	.	TGTGCCAGCAGCCCAATGGGACAGGGCGGTGAAAAACTGTTTTTT	CASSPMGQGGEKLFF
.	TRBJ1-1	TRBV28	.	TGTGCCAGCAGTTCCCAGAGGGGGGTTAGGGGCTCTGAAGCTTTCTTT	CASSSQRGVRGSEAFF
.	TRBJ2-2	TRBV28	.	TGTGCCACCGTGGACAGCCCAAACACCGGGGAGCTGTTTTTT	CATVDSPNTGELFF
TRBD1	TRBJ1-1	TRBV29-1	few	TGCAGCGTTGAAGTGGGACAGGGAACTGAAGCTTTCTTT	CSVEVGQGTEAFF
.	TRBJ1-1	TRBV7-9	few	TGTGCCGGTCGAGAGGGAGCTAACACTGAAGCTTTCTTT	CAGREGANTEAFF
.	TRBJ2-5	TRBV24-1	.	TGTGCCACCAGCGAGGGGACCATTGAGACCCAGTACTTC	CATSEGTIETQYF
.	TRBJ1-1	TRBV14	.	TGTGCCAGCACCCAAAGGGGGAACACTGAAGCTTTCTTT	CASTQRGNTEAFF
TRBD1	TRBJ2-2	TRBV7-7	.	TGTGCCAGCAGCCCGTCGCGTGGGACAGGGGTTGCCGGGGAGCTGTTTTTT	CASSPSRGTGVAGELFF
TRBD1	TRBJ1-5	TRBV30	.	TGTGCCTGGGCAGGTTCAGGCAGGGGGCTGAATCAGCCCCAGCATTTT	CAWAGSGRGLNQPQHF
.	TRBJ1-5	TRBV25-1	.	TGTGCCAGCAGTGGCCACGGACCGATTGATCCCCAGCATTTT	CASSGHGPIDPQHF
.	TRBJ2-5	TRBV5-1	.	TGCGCCAGCAGCGCGGCAGGAGGAACGGAGACCCAGTACTTC	CASSAAGGTETQYF
TRBD1	TRBJ1-2	TRBV5-6	.	TGTGCCAGCAGCTTCCCCCGCGACAGGGGTCCTGGCTACACCTTC	CASSFPRDRGPGYTF
.	TRBJ2-5	TRBV9	once	TGTGCCAGCAGCGCCTTGGAGAGGGGGGGAGAGACCCAGTACTTC	CASSALERGGETQYF
TRBD1	TRBJ2-2	TRBV18	few	TGTGCCAGCTCACCAATTACAGGGGGTCGTACCGGGGAGCTGTTTTTT	CASSPITGGRTGELFF
.	TRBJ2-2	TRBV7-2	.	TGTGCCAGCAGCCAACGACGCAACAGCGGGGAGCTGTTTTTT	CASSQRRNSGELFF
.	TRBJ1-2	TRBV2	.	TGTGCCAGCGGTGGGGAGAGGGACACCGATAACTATGGCTACACCTTC	CASGGERDTDNYGYTF
.	TRBJ1-4	TRBV18	.	TGTGCCAGCTCACCCCAGACAGGTGCTAATGAAAAACTGTTTTTT	CASSPQTGANEKLFF
.	TRBJ2-3	TRBV6-2/TRBV6-3	.	TGTGCCAGCAGTCGACTATACAGCACAGATACGCAGTATTTT	CASSRLYSTDTQYF
TRBD1	TRBJ2-6	TRBV19	few	TGTGCCAGTCGCCCACACTTCGGGACAGGGGGCGTTGGGGCCAACGTCCTGACTTTC	CASRPHFGTGGVGANVLTF
.	TRBJ1-3	TRBV12-3/TRBV12-4	.	TGTGCCAGCAGTTTCGGACAGGGAAACACCATATATTTT	CASSFGQGNTIYF
TRBD2	TRBJ2-4	TRBV28	.	TGTGCCAGCAGCCCGGGGGGGAAAAACATTCAGTACTTC	CASSPGGKNIQYF
TRBD1	TRBJ1-4	TRBV23-1	.	TGCGCCAGCAGTCTCAAGGACAGGGGAGGAGCCGGCGATGAAAAACTGTTTTTT	CASSLKDRGGAGDEKLFF
TRBD1	TRBJ2-5	TRBV5-1	.	TGCGCCAGCAGGAACTCACAGGGGTTATTTGAGACCCAGTACTTC	CASRNSQGLFETQYF
.	TRBJ1-5	TRBV10-2	few	TGCGCCAGCAGTGAGTCGGAGGTTAATCAGCCCCAGCATTTT	CASSESEVNQPQHF
TRBD1	TRBJ1-1	TRBV6-1	few	TGTGCCAGCAGTGAGGGATACAGGGGACGGGCTGAAGCTTTCTTT	CASSEGYRGRAEAFF
.	TRBJ1-1	TRBV7-3	.	TGTGCCAGCGGGGCAGGGGCGGGAACTGAAGCTTTCTTT	CASGAGAGTEAFF
TRBD1	TRBJ2-1	TRBV6-5	.	TGTGCCAGCAGTACGGACAGGGGCTCCTACAATGAGCAGTTCTTC	CASSTDRGSYNEQFF
.	TRBJ1-1	TRBV10-3	.	TGTGCCATCAGTGTTTCGGGTCGGACTGAAGCTTTCTTT	CAISVSGRTEAFF
.	TRBJ2-4	TRBV5-1	few	TGCGCCAGCAGCCAGTTTGGCATTCAGTACTTC	CASSQFGIQYF
.	TRBJ1-1	TRBV7-2	.	TGTGCCAGCAGCTTGTCCTGGAACACTGAAGCTTTCTTT	CASSLSWNTEAFF
TRBD1	TRBJ1-3	TRBV6-5	.	TGTGCCAGCAGTTACTCAGACAGGGGGCCTGGAAACACCATATATTTT	CASSYSDRGPGNTIYF
.	TRBJ1-5	TRBV18	.	TGTGCCAGCTCACCTCGGACAGACAATCAGCCCCAGCATTTT	CASSPRTDNQPQHF
.	TRBJ1-2	TRBV10-1	few	TGCGCCAGCAGTTCGACGGACTATGGCTACACCTTC	CASSSTDYGYTF
TRBD1	TRBJ2-3	TRBV5-1	.	TGCGCCAGCAGTCAAACCGGACAGGCTCACGTCACAGATACGCAGTATTTT	CASSQTGQAHVTDTQYF
.	TRBJ2-3	TRBV29-1	.	TGCAGCGTCCACCCCCAGGCGCAGTATTTT	CSVHPQAQYF